This T cell receptor (beta chain) was retrieved from a study of blood T cells in healthy people across ages. Sample-barcoded 5' priming and a J-beta primer mix drove a second PCR of about 6 to 12 cycles. TCRdb re-called the 5' RACE reads with MiXCR, one entry per CDR3 protein. The sample contains approximately 800,000 distinct CDR3 sequences, approximately 60% of which appear only once. Germline-derived CDR1 and CDR2 are MNHEY and SVGAGI. The CDR3 runs to 15 residues. The V gene lost 2 bases and the J gene lost 8 bases, with 17 bases spanning the gap. The sequenced material came from blood. The receptor's source is a middle-aged man in good health. The V call is TRBV6-5, the J call TRBJ2-3; D is possibly TRBD2 (5 bases). The DNA of the CDR3 is TGTGCCAGCAGTTACGAGGGTGTGGCGGGTGGTACGCAGTATTTT. This translates into CASSYEGVAGGTQYF.